This TCR beta chain comes out of a study of cytomegalovirus exposure and HLA in healthy donors. The CDR3 has 15 amino acids. CDR1 is KGHSH, CDR2 LQKENI, per germline. Trimming removed 4 bases from V and 4 bases from J; junction bases left unmatched: 4. The study ran its PCR with 60 Vbeta and 13 Jbeta primers. The repertoire was sequenced with immunoSEQ multiplex PCR; TCRdb's copy has only in-frame clones and lacks some. This table holds roughly 89,000 clones, around 82% found once. The source is a young man in good health and CMV-seronegative. The chain couples TRBV18 to TRBJ1-1, with 12 bases lining up with TRBD1. Sequences were obtained from PBMCs. The CDR3 bases are TGTGCCAGCTCACGGGACAGGGGGCTGGGCACTGAAGCTTTCTTT. Its translation is CASSRDRGLGTEAFF.